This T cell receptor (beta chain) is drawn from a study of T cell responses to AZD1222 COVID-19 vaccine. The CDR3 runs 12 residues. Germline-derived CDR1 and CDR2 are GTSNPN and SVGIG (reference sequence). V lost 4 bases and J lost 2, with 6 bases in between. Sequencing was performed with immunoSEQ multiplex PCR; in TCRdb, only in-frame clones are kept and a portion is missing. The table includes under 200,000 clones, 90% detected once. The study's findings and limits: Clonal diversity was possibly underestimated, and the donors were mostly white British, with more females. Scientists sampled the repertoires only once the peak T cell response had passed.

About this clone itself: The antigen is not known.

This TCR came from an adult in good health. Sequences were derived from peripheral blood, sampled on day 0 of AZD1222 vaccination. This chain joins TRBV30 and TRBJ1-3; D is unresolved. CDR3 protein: CAWNQAGNTIYF. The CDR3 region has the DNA TGTGCCTGGAACCAGGCTGGAAACACCATATATTTT. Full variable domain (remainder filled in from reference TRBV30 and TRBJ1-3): SQTIHQWPATLVQPVGSPLSLECTVEGTSNPNLYWYRQAAGRGLQLLFYSVGIGQISSEVPQNLSASRPQDRQFILSSKKLLLSDSGFYLCAWNQAGNTIYFGEGSWLTVV.